This note documents a single TCR beta chain sequence. What it binds is unknown. The source of the sample is a study of beta chain features in type 1 diabetes. Every bit of the isolated RNA underwent reverse transcription, so sequencing read expressed TCRB transcripts. Clones were sequenced by immunoSEQ multiplex PCR, and TCRdb holds only the in-frame ones, with some missing. The data hold a few hundred thousand clones, with approximately 16% observed a single time. Whole-study results and caveats: VDJ junctions from patients with type 1 diabetes contained fewer insertions and more deletions. PCR could preferentially amplify shorter templates, alike in patients and controls. Patients with Type 1 diabetes showed moderately but significantly shorter TCRB CDR3s in all four CD4+ subsets.

In germline, CDR1 is MGHDK, CDR2 SYGVNS. This CDR3 spans 15 amino acids. V was shortened by 3 bases and J by 0 bases, with 9 bases between the two germline ends. Each sorted population was over 98% pure. The sequence was collected from a man between 25 and 39 years old with type 1 diabetes. Sequences were obtained from naive CD4+ T cells from blood. The V gene is TRBV25-1, the J gene TRBJ1-3; TRBD1 is a possible D gene (5 bases). CDR3 nucleotides: TGTGCCAGCAGTGATGGGGCCCTCTCTGGAAACACCATATATTTT. Translation: CASSDGALSGNTIYF.